Detailed here is one TCR beta chain. Its target is unknown. Molecular barcoding with unique molecular identifiers was used for the TCRbeta library. Using its own MiXCR run on the PCR reads, TCRdb lists one record per CDR3 protein. Of around 130,000 distinct CDR3 sequences listed, roughly 9.7% were seen once; the top ten hold around 24%. The V and J ends lost 5 bases and 9 bases respectively, with 20 bases between them. The length of the CDR3 is 14 residues. Germline assignment: CDR1 DFQATT and CDR2 SNEGSKA (reference sequence). These data originate in a study of T-cell reconstitution after alpha-beta-depleted transplantation in children. General study results and limits: Where alpha-beta T cells came from about two months after transplant was reportedly several hundred expanded graft clones.

The clonotype originates from a girl under three years old who had a stem cell transplant for combined immunodeficiency, so the T cells may come from the graft donor. The gene calls are TRBV20-1 and TRBJ2-1, with D tentatively TRBD2 (5 bases). The starting material was PBMCs, mostly from graft donor cells, obtained 180 days after TCRalphabeta/CD19-depleted stem cell transplant. CDR3 DNA sequence: TGCAGTGCTCTTGCCCGGGGATCGCGCGGTGAGCAGTTCTTC. It translates to CSALARGSRGEQFF.